These 3 T cell receptor beta chains were sequenced from one sample in a study of T cells in Graves' hyperthyroidism and ophthalmopathy. What was amplified from RNA transcripts were TCR beta CDR3 regions. The HTBI primer set drove a first-round RT-PCR of the TCR CDR3. TCRdb analysed the multiplex PCR reads with MiXCR anew, one entry per CDR3 protein. Found here are around 600,000 distinct CDR3 sequences, more than 13% of them singletons; the top ten hold about 6.6%. The sample comprised blood. These receptor sequences come from a woman in her late teens or twenties with Graves' ophthalmopathy.

This clonotype was counted a few times. V is TRBV24-1 and J is TRBJ2-7, with 8 bases matching TRBD1. The CDR3 length is 12 residues. Trimming took 8 bases from V and 3 from J; bases not matched to a gene: 2. CDR1 and CDR2 from the germline V gene are KGHDR and SFDVKD. The CDR3 reads CATTGGFYEQYF. For the CDR3, the DNA is TGTGCCACCACAGGGGGCTTCTACGAGCAGTACTTC.

This clonotype was counted ten times or more. V is TRBV24-1 and J is TRBJ2-1; 8 bases agree with TRBD1. The CDR3 has 17 amino acids. V lost 4 bases, J lost 5 bases, and 12 bases stayed unmatched. CDR1 is KGHDR and CDR2 is SFDVKD in the germline V gene. CDR3 residues: CATSERIRDRRNNEQFF. The CDR3 DNA reads as TGTGCCACCAGTGAGCGTATACGGGACAGGAGGAACAATGAGCAGTTCTTC.

Many counts were recorded for this clonotype. V is TRBV7-3 and J is TRBJ1-1; weak D call: TRBD1 (6 bases). Trimming removed 4 bases at V and 4 bases at J, with 10 bases between. The CDR3 is made up of 13 amino acids. The germline V gene has CDR1 SGHTA and CDR2 FQGTGA. CDR3 residues: CASSSDSFTEAFF. DNA of the CDR3: TGTGCCAGCAGCTCGGACAGTTTCACTGAAGCTTTCTTT. Combining the CDR3 with reference TRBV7-3 and TRBJ1-1 gives the whole variable domain GAGVSQTPSNKVTEKGKYVELRCDPISGHTALYWYRQSLGQGPEFLIYFQGTGAADDSGLPNDRFFAVRPEGSVSTLKIQRTERGDSAVYLCASSSDSFTEAFFGQGTRLTVV.